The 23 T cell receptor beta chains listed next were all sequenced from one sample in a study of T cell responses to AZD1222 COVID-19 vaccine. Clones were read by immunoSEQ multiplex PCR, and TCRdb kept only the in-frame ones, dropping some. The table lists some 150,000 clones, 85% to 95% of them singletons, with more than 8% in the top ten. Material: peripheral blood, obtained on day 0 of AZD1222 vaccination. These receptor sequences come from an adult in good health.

Here the CDR3 reads CSGGSPSYGYTF. DNA of the CDR3: TGCAGCGGAGGAAGCCCCTCCTATGGCTACACCTTC. The chain joins TRBV29-1 to TRBJ1-2; D uncertain. Germline V gives CDR1 SQVTM, CDR2 ANQGSEA. The CDR3 extends over 12 amino acids. The V and J ends lost 7 bases and 4 bases respectively, with 13 bases between them. The full variable domain, in which reference TRBV29-1 and TRBJ1-2 provide the parts outside the CDR3, is SAVISQKPSRDICQRGTSLTIQCQVDSQVTMMFWYRQQPGQSLTLIATANQGSEATYESGFVIDKFPISRPNLTFSTLTVSNMSPEDSSIYLCSGGSPSYGYTFGSGTRLTVV.

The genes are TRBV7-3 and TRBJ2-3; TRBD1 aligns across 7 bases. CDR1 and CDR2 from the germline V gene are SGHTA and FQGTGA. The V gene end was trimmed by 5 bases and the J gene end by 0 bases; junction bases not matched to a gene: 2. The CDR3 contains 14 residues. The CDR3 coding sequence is TGTGCCAGCAGCCCGGACAGGAGCACAGATACGCAGTATTTT. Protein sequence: CASSPDRSTDTQYF.

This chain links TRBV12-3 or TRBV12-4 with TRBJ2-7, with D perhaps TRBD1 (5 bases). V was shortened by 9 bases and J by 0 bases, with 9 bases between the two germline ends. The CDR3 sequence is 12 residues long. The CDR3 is CASEGASYEQYF. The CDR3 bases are TGTGCCAGTGAAGGGGCCTCCTACGAGCAGTACTTC.

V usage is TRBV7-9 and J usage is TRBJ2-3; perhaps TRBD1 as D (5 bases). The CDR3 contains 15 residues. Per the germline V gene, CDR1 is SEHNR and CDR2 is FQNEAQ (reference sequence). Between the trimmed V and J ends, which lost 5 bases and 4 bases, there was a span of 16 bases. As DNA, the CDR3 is TGTGCCAGCAGCCCCCCAGTCCACAGGCCAGATACGCAGTATTTT. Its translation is CASSPPVHRPDTQYF.

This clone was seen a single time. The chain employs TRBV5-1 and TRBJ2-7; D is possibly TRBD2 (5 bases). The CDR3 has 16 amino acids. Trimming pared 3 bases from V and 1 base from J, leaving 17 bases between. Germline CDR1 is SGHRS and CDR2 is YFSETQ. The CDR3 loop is CASSSPGSRFSYEQYF. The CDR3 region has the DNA TGCGCCAGCAGCTCCCCGGGATCCCGATTTTCCTACGAGCAGTACTTC.

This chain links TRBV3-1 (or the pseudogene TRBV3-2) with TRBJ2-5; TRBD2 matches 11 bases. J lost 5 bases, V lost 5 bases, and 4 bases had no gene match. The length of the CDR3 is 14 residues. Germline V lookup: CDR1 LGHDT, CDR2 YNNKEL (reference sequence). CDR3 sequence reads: CASSTSGGWETQYF. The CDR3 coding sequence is TGTGCCAGCAGCACTAGCGGGGGATGGGAGACCCAGTACTTC.

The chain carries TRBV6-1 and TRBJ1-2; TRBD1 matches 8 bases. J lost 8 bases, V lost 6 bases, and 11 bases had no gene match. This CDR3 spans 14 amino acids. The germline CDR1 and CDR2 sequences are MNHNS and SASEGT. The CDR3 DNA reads TGTGCCAGCAGATTGACAGGGGCCTCACAAGGCTACACCTTC. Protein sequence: CASRLTGASQGYTF.

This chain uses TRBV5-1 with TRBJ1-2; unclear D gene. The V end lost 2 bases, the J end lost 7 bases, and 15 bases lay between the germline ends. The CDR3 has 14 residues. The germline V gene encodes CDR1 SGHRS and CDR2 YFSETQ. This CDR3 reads CASSLSAGSRGYTF. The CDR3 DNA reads TGCGCCAGCAGCTTAAGCGCGGGGTCCCGTGGCTACACCTTC.

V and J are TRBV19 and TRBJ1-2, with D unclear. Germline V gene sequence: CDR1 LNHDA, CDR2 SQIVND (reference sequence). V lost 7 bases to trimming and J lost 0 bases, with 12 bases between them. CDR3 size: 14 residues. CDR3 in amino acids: CASKGTVTNYGYTF. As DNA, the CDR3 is TGTGCCAGTAAGGGAACAGTGACTAACTATGGCTACACCTTC.

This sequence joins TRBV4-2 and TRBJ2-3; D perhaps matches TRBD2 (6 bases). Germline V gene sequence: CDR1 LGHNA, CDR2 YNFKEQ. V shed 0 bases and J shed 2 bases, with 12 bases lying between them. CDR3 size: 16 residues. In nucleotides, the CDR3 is TGTGCCAGCAGCCAAGATGGCGGGGATATCACAGATACGCAGTATTTT. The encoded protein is CASSQDGGDITDTQYF.

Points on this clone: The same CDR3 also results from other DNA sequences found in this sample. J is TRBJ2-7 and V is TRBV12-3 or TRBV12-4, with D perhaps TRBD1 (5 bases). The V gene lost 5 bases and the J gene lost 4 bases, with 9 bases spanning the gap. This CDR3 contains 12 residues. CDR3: CASSPDSYEQYF. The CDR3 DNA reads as TGTGCCAGCAGTCCCGACAGTTACGAGCAGTACTTC.

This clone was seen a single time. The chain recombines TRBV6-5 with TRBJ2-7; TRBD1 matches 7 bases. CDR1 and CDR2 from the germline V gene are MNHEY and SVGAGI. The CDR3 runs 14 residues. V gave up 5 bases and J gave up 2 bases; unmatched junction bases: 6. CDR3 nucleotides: TGTGCCAGCAGTCTTCAGACAGGGACCTACGAGCAGTACTTC. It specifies CASSLQTGTYEQYF.

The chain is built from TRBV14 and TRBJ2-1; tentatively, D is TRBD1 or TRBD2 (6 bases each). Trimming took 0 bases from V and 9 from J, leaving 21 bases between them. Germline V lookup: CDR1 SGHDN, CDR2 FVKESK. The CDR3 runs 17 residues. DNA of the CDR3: TGTGCCAGCAGCCAAGATCGCGGGGCATACCTCAGGGGTGAGCAGTTCTTC. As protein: CASSQDRGAYLRGEQFF.

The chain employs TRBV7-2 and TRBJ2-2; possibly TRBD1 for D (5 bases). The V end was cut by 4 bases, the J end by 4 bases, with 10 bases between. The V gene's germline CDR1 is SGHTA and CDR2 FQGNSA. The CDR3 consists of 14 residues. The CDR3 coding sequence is TGTGCCAGCAGCTCCCAGGGTACCACCGGGGAGCTGTTTTTT. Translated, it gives CASSSQGTTGELFF.

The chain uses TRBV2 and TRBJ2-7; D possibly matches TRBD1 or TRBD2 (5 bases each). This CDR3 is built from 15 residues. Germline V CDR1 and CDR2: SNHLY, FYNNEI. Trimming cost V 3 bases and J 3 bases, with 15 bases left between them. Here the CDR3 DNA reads TGTGCCAGCAGTGATACTGCCCGGGACGACTACGAGCAGTACTTC. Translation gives CASSDTARDDYEQYF.

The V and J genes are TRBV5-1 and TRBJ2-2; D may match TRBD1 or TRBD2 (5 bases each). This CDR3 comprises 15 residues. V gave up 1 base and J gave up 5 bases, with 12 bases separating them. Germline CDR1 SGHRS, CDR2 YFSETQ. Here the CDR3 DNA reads TGCGCCAGCAGCTTGATGGGGGAGAGGACCGGGGAGCTGTTTTTT. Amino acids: CASSLMGERTGELFF.

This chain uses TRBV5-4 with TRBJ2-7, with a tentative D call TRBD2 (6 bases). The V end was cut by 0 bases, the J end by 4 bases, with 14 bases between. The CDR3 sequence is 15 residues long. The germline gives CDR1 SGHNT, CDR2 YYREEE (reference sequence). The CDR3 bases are TGTGCCAGCAGCTTGGGACTAGTTGAGGCTTACGAGCAGTACTTC. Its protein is CASSLGLVEAYEQYF. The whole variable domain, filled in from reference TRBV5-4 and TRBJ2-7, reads ETGVTQSPTHLIKTRGQQVTLRCSSQSGHNTVSWYQQALGQGPQFIFQYYREEENGRGNFPPRFSGLQFPNYSSELNVNALELDDSALYLCASSLGLVEAYEQYFGPGTRLTVT.

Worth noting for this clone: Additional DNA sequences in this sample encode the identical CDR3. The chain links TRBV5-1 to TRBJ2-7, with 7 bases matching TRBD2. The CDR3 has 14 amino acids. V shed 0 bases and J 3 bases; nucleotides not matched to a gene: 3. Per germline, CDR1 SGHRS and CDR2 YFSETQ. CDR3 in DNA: TGCGCCAGCAGCTTGGGCTCGGGGGGCTACGAGCAGTACTTC. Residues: CASSLGSGGYEQYF.

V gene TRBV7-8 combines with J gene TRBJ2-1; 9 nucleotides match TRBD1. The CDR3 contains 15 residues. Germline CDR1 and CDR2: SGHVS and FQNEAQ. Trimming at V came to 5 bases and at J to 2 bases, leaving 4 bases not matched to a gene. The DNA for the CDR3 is TGTGCCAGCAGCATGGGACAGGGACCCTACAATGAGCAGTTCTTC. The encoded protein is CASSMGQGPYNEQFF.

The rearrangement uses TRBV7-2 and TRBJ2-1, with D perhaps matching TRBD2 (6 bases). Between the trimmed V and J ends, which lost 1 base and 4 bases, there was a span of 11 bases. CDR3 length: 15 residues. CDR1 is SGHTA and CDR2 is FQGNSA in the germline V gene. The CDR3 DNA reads TGTGCCAGCAGCTTAGAGGTAGCGGAGTACAATGAGCAGTTCTTC. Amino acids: CASSLEVAEYNEQFF.

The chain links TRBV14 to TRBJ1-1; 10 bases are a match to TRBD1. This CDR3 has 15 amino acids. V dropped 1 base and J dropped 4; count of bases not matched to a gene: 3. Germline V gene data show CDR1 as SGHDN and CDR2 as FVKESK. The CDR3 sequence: CASSQAGTGVTEAFF. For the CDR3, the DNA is TGTGCCAGCAGCCAAGCCGGGACAGGGGTCACTGAAGCTTTCTTT.

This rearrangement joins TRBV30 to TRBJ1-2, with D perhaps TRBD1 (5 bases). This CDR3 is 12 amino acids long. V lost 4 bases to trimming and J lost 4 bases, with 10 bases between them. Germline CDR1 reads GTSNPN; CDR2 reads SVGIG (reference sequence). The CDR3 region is CAWTSGVYGYTF. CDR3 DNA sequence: TGTGCCTGGACTTCGGGGGTCTATGGCTACACCTTC.

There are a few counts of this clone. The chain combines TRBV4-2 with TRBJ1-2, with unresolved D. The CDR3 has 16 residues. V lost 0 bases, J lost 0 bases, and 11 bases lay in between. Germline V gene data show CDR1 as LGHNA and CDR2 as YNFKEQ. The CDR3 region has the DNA TGTGCCAGCAGCCAAGATAGTACCACAGCTAACTATGGCTACACCTTC. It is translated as CASSQDSTTANYGYTF.